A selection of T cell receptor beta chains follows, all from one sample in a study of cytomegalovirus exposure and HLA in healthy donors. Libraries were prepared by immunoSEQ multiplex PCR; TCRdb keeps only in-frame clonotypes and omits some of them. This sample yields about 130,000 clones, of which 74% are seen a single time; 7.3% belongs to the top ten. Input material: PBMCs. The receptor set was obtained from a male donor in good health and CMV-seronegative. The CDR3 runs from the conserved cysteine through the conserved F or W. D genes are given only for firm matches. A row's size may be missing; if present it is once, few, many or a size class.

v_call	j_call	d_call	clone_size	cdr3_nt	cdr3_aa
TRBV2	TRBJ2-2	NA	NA	TGTGCCAGCCGCGGGACAGCGAACACCGGGGAGCTGTTTTTT	CASRGTANTGELFF
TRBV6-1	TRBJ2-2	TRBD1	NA	TGTGCCAGCAAGACAGGGAATACGAACACCGGGGAGCTGTTTTTT	CASKTGNTNTGELFF
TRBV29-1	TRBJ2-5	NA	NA	TGCAGCGTTGAAGCCGACGGGGCAGGGGAGGGAGAGACCCAGTACTTC	CSVEADGAGEGETQYF
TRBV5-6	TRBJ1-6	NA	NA	TGTGCCAGCAGCTTGGCAACTGGGGCCCGAAATTCACCCCTCCACTTT	CASSLATGARNSPLHF
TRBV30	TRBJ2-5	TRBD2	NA	TGTGCCTGGAGCCTTAGCGGGGGAAGGGAGACCCAGTACTTC	CAWSLSGGRETQYF
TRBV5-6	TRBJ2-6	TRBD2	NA	TGTGCCAGCAGCTTGGAACTAGCGGGGAGCTCTGGGGCCAACGTCCTGACTTTC	CASSLELAGSSGANVLTF
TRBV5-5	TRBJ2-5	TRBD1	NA	TGTGCCAGCAGCTTAAGGACAGGGGGGGAATGGAAAGAGACCCAGTACTTC	CASSLRTGGEWKETQYF
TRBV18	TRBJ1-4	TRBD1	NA	TGTGCCAGCTCACAGGGCAGGGGGCACGAAAAACTGTTTTTT	CASSQGRGHEKLFF
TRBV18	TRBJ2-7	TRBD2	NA	TGTGCCAGCTCGGAGCAGCGGGGCCGGGGCTACGAGCAGTACTTC	CASSEQRGRGYEQYF
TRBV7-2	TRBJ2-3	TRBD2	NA	TGTGCCAGCAGCTTCCCCGGGACTAGTCCAGATACGCAGTATTTT	CASSFPGTSPDTQYF
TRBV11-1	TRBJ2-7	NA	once	TGTGCCAGCAGGTACAGGCCTTCCTACGAGCAGTACTTC	CASRYRPSYEQYF
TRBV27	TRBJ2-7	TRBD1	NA	TGTGCCAGCAGTCACTCTTCGACAGGGAGCTACGAGCAGTACTTC	CASSHSSTGSYEQYF
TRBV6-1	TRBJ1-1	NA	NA	TGTGCCAGCAGTGCCCCAATAGAGGAAATAATGAACACTGAAGCTTTCTTT	CASSAPIEEIMNTEAFF
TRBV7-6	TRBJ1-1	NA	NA	TGTGCCAGCAGCGTGGCGGAGAACACTGAAGCTTTCTTT	CASSVAENTEAFF
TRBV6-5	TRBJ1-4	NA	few	TGTGCCAGCAGTCTAAACTGGGGCGGTGATGAAAAACTGTTTTTT	CASSLNWGGDEKLFF
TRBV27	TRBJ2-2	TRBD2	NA	TGTGCCAGCAGCCGGGCGGGGAGGGCCCTCGCCGGGGAGCTGTTTTTT	CASSRAGRALAGELFF
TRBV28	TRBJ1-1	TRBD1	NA	TGTGCCAGCAGAACAGGGGCCCCTGAAGCTTTCTTT	CASRTGAPEAFF
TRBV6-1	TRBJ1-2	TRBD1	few	TGTGCCAGCGGGGACAGGGGGCGTATTGTCTGGGGCTACACCTTC	CASGDRGRIVWGYTF
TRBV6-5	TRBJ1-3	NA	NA	TGTGCCAGCTTCTACAGCTCTGGAAACACCATATATTTT	CASFYSSGNTIYF
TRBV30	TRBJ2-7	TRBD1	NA	TGTGCCTGGAGTGCGGGACAGGTGCTTTACGAGCAGTACTTC	CAWSAGQVLYEQYF
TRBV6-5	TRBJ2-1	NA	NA	TGTGCCAGCAGACAGGGATCGTACAATGAGCAGTTCTTC	CASRQGSYNEQFF
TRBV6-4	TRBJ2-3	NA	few	TGTGCCAGCAGTGACTCCCCAGGGCCAGGACCAGATACGCAGTATTTT	CASSDSPGPGPDTQYF